This T cell receptor beta chain was captured in a study of cytotoxic CD8 clonotypes in ibrutinib-treated CLL. Study information: The average sample held roughly 250,000 productive templates and 75,000 to 100,000 productive rearrangements.

Assay used: immunoSEQ multiplex PCR; TCRdb lists only in-frame clones, some missing. The sample comprises tens of thousands of clones, roughly 71% of which are singletons, and 43% rests with the top ten. Germline CDR1 is LGHNA and CDR2 is YSLEER. The CDR3 is 15 residues long. V lost 1 base and J 5 bases, leaving 14 bases between the germline ends. V usage is TRBV4-3 and J usage is TRBJ1-2, with D possibly matching TRBD1 (5 bases). The sequence was collected from a human donor with chronic lymphocytic leukemia. The sequencing used PBMCs, collected after 12 months of ibrutinib treatment. The CDR3: CASSQAGDSKYGYTF. The CDR3 bases are TGCGCCAGCAGCCAAGCAGGCGACAGCAAGTATGGCTACACCTTC.